This TCR beta chain was sequenced for a study of shared clonotypes between healthy human individuals. Germline loops: CDR1 SGHAT, CDR2 FQNNGV. J lost 10 bases, V lost 3 bases, and 23 bases had no gene match. The CDR3 has 19 amino acids. Here immunoSEQ multiplex PCR was the method, and the copy in TCRdb shows in-frame clones only, minus some. Among about 2.1 million clones listed, 93% were seen once. As defined, naive CD8 cells were CD45RO-negative and positively selected for CCR7, with terminally differentiated effector memory CD45RA+ cells excluded. The material sequenced was naive CD8+ T cells from PBMCs. V is TRBV11-2 and J is TRBJ2-1; TRBD2 matches at 8 bases. The origin of this receptor is a man aged 18-30 years in good health. Some clones in this sample may be carry-over from other donors' samples. The CDR3, as DNA: TGTGCCAGCAGCTTTGTTCCGGGGGCCGGGACTAGGGGGTACATCGAGCAGTTCTTC. Translation gives CASSFVPGAGTRGYIEQFF.